The 5 T cell receptor beta chains reported below all come from one sample, sequenced in a study of T cell responses to AZD1222 COVID-19 vaccine. Generated by immunoSEQ multiplex PCR, the TCRdb table keeps only in-frame clones and is missing some. This table has around 190,000 clones, roughly 88% appearing once. Sample: peripheral blood, taken on day 0 of AZD1222 vaccination. Source of these receptors: an adult in good health.

The chain uses TRBV29-1 and TRBJ2-7, with D maybe TRBD2 (5 bases). This CDR3 region has 12 residues. Germline CDR1 SQVTM, CDR2 ANQGSEA. Trimming removed 5 bases at V and 0 bases at J, with 8 bases between. CDR3 DNA: TGCAGCGTTCAACTAGGCTCCTACGAGCAGTACTTC. It specifies CSVQLGSYEQYF.

This chain links TRBV5-1 with TRBJ1-2, with 8 bases matching TRBD1. Germline loops: CDR1 SGHRS, CDR2 YFSETQ. V shed 3 bases and J 4 bases; nucleotides not matched to a gene: 5. The CDR3 length is 14 residues. The CDR3 bases are TGCGCCAGCAGCTACTCAGGGGGCGGCTATGGCTACACCTTC. Its translation is CASSYSGGGYGYTF.

The chain has TRBV9 and TRBJ2-7; unclear D gene. The CDR3 has 15 amino acids. V dropped 4 bases and J dropped 0 bases, with 14 bases sitting between them. Germline-derived CDR1 and CDR2 are SGDLS and YYNGEE. The CDR3 DNA reads TGTGCCAGCAGCCTCCCTCCAGACGGCTCCTACGAGCAGTACTTC. Translating gives CASSLPPDGSYEQYF.

This clone turned up a few times. V and J are TRBV12-5 and TRBJ1-2, with unresolved D. Trimming took 6 bases from V and 4 from J, leaving 9 bases between them. The CDR3 runs 12 residues. Germline loops: CDR1 LGHNT, CDR2 FRNRAP. The DNA for the CDR3 is TGTGCTAGTGGCATTCATCTCTATGGCTACACCTTC. Translating it yields CASGIHLYGYTF. The full variable domain, completed using reference TRBV12-5 and TRBJ1-2, is DARVTQTPRHKVTEMGQEVTMRCQPILGHNTVFWYRQTMMQGLELLAYFRNRAPLDDSGMPKDRFSAEMPDATLATLKIQPSEPRDSAVYFCASGIHLYGYTFGSGTRLTVV.

The chain's CDR3 is CASSLDSGGEQFF. DNA of the CDR3: TGTGCCAGCAGCTTAGATAGCGGCGGGGAGCAGTTCTTC. The chain has TRBV7-3 and TRBJ2-1; tentatively, D is TRBD2 (6 bases). The germline CDR1 and CDR2 sequences are SGHTA and FQGTGA. The V and J ends lost 2 bases and 10 bases respectively, with 12 bases between them. The CDR3 contains 13 residues.